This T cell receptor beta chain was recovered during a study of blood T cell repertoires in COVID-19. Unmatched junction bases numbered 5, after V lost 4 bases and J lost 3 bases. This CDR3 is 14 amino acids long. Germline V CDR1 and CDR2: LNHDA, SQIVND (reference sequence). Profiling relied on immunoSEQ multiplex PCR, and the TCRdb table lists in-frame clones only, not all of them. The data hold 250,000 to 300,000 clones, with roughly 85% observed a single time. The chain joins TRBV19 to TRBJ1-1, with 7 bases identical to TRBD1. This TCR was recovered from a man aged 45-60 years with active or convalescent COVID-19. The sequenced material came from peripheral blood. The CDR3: CASSTSGGHTEAFF. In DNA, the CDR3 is TGTGCCAGTAGTACCTCAGGGGGGCACACTGAAGCTTTCTTT.